A selection of T cell receptor beta chains follows, all from one sample in a study of cytomegalovirus exposure and HLA in healthy donors. The table came from immunoSEQ multiplex PCR; TCRdb's copy has only in-frame clones and leaves some out. The repertoire table contains about 76,000 clones. Sequenced input: PBMCs. These receptors were taken from a woman aged 40 to 50 in good health and CMV-seropositive. The CDR3 runs from the conserved cysteine through the conserved F or W. Each record gives: J gene, CDR3 length, clone size, D gene, V gene, CDR3 DNA, CDR3 protein. The D gene is left open where the match is weak. Only part of the rows carry a size: once, few, many, or a class if the clone is expanded.

j_gene: TRBJ1-1; len: 14; abundance: .; d_gene: TRBD1; v_gene: TRBV11-2; CDR3nt: TGTGCCAGCAGCGGATACAGGGGGCACACTGAAGCTTTCTTT; CDR3aa: CASSGYRGHTEAFF
j_gene: TRBJ1-1; len: 13; abundance: .; d_gene: .; v_gene: TRBV6-5; CDR3nt: TGTGCCAGCAGTTACTCTTTGGAGACCGAAGCTTTCTTT; CDR3aa: CASSYSLETEAFF
j_gene: TRBJ2-5; len: 13; abundance: .; d_gene: .; v_gene: TRBV15; CDR3nt: TGTGCCACCAGCAGAGTTATAGAGGAGACCCAGTACTTC; CDR3aa: CATSRVIEETQYF
j_gene: TRBJ1-1; len: 14; abundance: .; d_gene: TRBD1; v_gene: TRBV19; CDR3nt: TGTGCCAGTAGTATAGGGGACAGTTACACTGAAGCTTTCTTT; CDR3aa: CASSIGDSYTEAFF
j_gene: TRBJ2-7; len: 16; abundance: .; d_gene: TRBD2; v_gene: TRBV5-1; CDR3nt: TGCGCCAGCAGCTTGGCCGATTCTAGCGGGACCTACGAGCAGTACTTC; CDR3aa: CASSLADSSGTYEQYF
j_gene: TRBJ1-2; len: 13; abundance: .; d_gene: TRBD1; v_gene: TRBV2; CDR3nt: TGTGCCGGCAGGGAGGGACAGGGTAGTGGCTACACCTTC; CDR3aa: CAGREGQGSGYTF
j_gene: TRBJ1-2; len: 15; abundance: .; d_gene: .; v_gene: TRBV5-5; CDR3nt: TGTGCCAGCAGCGGCGGACAGTCTAGAACCTATGGCTACACCTTC; CDR3aa: CASSGGQSRTYGYTF
j_gene: TRBJ1-1; len: 16; abundance: .; d_gene: TRBD1; v_gene: TRBV18; CDR3nt: TGTGCCAGCTCACTTCACAGGGGGCGGGTTGACACTGAAGCTTTCTTT; CDR3aa: CASSLHRGRVDTEAFF
j_gene: TRBJ2-1; len: 18; abundance: .; d_gene: TRBD2; v_gene: TRBV11-3; CDR3nt: TGTGCCAGCAGCTTAGGGGGCGTTGGCGGGGGGGACTACAATGAGCAGTTCTTC; CDR3aa: CASSLGGVGGGDYNEQFF
j_gene: TRBJ1-5; len: 14; abundance: .; d_gene: TRBD1; v_gene: TRBV18; CDR3nt: TGTGCCAGCTCACCAACAGGGGGCCGGCAGCCCCAGCATTTT; CDR3aa: CASSPTGGRQPQHF
j_gene: TRBJ1-6; len: 13; abundance: .; d_gene: .; v_gene: TRBV7-2; CDR3nt: TGTGCCAGCAGCTTATACAGTTATTCACCCCTCCACTTT; CDR3aa: CASSLYSYSPLHF
j_gene: TRBJ2-7; len: 13; abundance: .; d_gene: TRBD1; v_gene: TRBV29-1; CDR3nt: TGCAGCGTTGTAGGGGGCAGCACCTACGAGCAGTACTTC; CDR3aa: CSVVGGSTYEQYF
j_gene: TRBJ2-7; len: 15; abundance: .; d_gene: .; v_gene: TRBV19; CDR3nt: TGTGCCAGTACCCCCAAGAATCGACAGGCCTACGAGCAGTACTTC; CDR3aa: CASTPKNRQAYEQYF
j_gene: TRBJ2-5; len: 15; abundance: .; d_gene: .; v_gene: TRBV15; CDR3nt: TGTGCCACCAGCAGAGGTGGGATCCGGGGAGAGACCCAGTACTTC; CDR3aa: CATSRGGIRGETQYF
j_gene: TRBJ2-7; len: 16; abundance: .; d_gene: .; v_gene: TRBV27; CDR3nt: TGTGCCAGCAGTTCGACGAGACTTATAGAACTGAACGAGCAGTACTTC; CDR3aa: CASSSTRLIELNEQYF
j_gene: TRBJ1-1; len: 14; abundance: .; d_gene: TRBD1; v_gene: TRBV4-3; CDR3nt: TGCGCCAGCAGCCAGGTAGACAGGGACACTGAAGCTTTCTTT; CDR3aa: CASSQVDRDTEAFF
j_gene: TRBJ2-3; len: 12; abundance: .; d_gene: .; v_gene: TRBV5-6; CDR3nt: TGTGCCAGCAGCCCTCCGGGGGATACGCAGTATTTT; CDR3aa: CASSPPGDTQYF
j_gene: TRBJ2-7; len: 13; abundance: .; d_gene: TRBD2; v_gene: TRBV7-9; CDR3nt: TGTGCCAGCAGCGGCGGGAGGGCCTACGAGCAGTACTTC; CDR3aa: CASSGGRAYEQYF
j_gene: TRBJ1-5; len: 14; abundance: medium-sized; d_gene: .; v_gene: TRBV2; CDR3nt: TGTGCCAGCAGTGGGGACACCAGCAATCAGCCCCAGCATTTT; CDR3aa: CASSGDTSNQPQHF
j_gene: TRBJ2-3; len: 15; abundance: .; d_gene: .; v_gene: TRBV7-9; CDR3nt: TGTGCCAGCAGCTTGGCGGGGATTAGCACAGATACGCAGTATTTT; CDR3aa: CASSLAGISTDTQYF
j_gene: TRBJ1-2; len: 13; abundance: .; d_gene: .; v_gene: TRBV6-5; CDR3nt: TGTGCCAGCAGTCTTCAGGTTGCCCATGGCTACACCTTC; CDR3aa: CASSLQVAHGYTF
j_gene: TRBJ2-7; len: 14; abundance: .; d_gene: .; v_gene: TRBV6-5; CDR3nt: TGTGCCAGCAGCACAGGGTGGAGCTCCTACGAGCAGTACTTC; CDR3aa: CASSTGWSSYEQYF
j_gene: TRBJ2-1; len: 15; abundance: .; d_gene: .; v_gene: TRBV5-1; CDR3nt: TGCGCCAGCAAGGACTCCAGCCCTACCTACAATGAGCAGTTCTTC; CDR3aa: CASKDSSPTYNEQFF
j_gene: TRBJ1-2; len: 13; abundance: .; d_gene: TRBD1; v_gene: TRBV6-1; CDR3nt: TGTGCCAGCAGGGCACAGGGGAAGGATGGCTACACCTTC; CDR3aa: CASRAQGKDGYTF
j_gene: TRBJ1-4; len: 16; abundance: .; d_gene: .; v_gene: TRBV9; CDR3nt: TGTGCCAGCAGCGTAGGGATAGCAGGGGACGGTGAAAAACTGTTTTTT; CDR3aa: CASSVGIAGDGEKLFF
j_gene: TRBJ2-1; len: 17; abundance: .; d_gene: TRBD2; v_gene: TRBV7-6; CDR3nt: TGTGCCAGCAGCTTAGAGGCGGCGGGGGGGGCCTACAATGAGCAGTTCTTC; CDR3aa: CASSLEAAGGAYNEQFF
j_gene: TRBJ2-7; len: 14; abundance: .; d_gene: .; v_gene: TRBV14; CDR3nt: TGTGCCAGCAGCCAAACTTACGGGTATTACGAGCAGTACTTC; CDR3aa: CASSQTYGYYEQYF
j_gene: TRBJ1-2; len: 14; abundance: .; d_gene: TRBD1; v_gene: TRBV6-6; CDR3nt: TGTGCCAGCAGTCCGTGGGACAGGGGAAGGGGCTACACCTTC; CDR3aa: CASSPWDRGRGYTF
j_gene: TRBJ2-6; len: 18; abundance: .; d_gene: TRBD2; v_gene: TRBV7-2; CDR3nt: TGTGCCAGCAGCTCCCGGACTAGCGGGATCGGAGGGGCCAACGTCCTGACTTTC; CDR3aa: CASSSRTSGIGGANVLTF
j_gene: TRBJ2-2; len: 14; abundance: medium-sized; d_gene: .; v_gene: TRBV28; CDR3nt: TGTGCCAGCAACCCTGGGCGGGACACCGGGGAGCTGTTTTTT; CDR3aa: CASNPGRDTGELFF
j_gene: TRBJ2-5; len: 15; abundance: .; d_gene: .; v_gene: TRBV7-9; CDR3nt: TGTGCCAGCAGCCCTACACAGGGTCCGCAAGAGACCCAGTACTTC; CDR3aa: CASSPTQGPQETQYF
j_gene: TRBJ2-3; len: 18; abundance: .; d_gene: TRBD2; v_gene: TRBV9; CDR3nt: TGTGCCAGCAGCTTACTTGGGCGGACTAGCGGTGGCACAGATACGCAGTATTTT; CDR3aa: CASSLLGRTSGGTDTQYF
j_gene: TRBJ2-7; len: 16; abundance: .; d_gene: .; v_gene: TRBV4-2; CDR3nt: TGTGCCAGCAGCCAAGGAATGGCAGGGGAAGGCTACGAGCAGTACTTC; CDR3aa: CASSQGMAGEGYEQYF
j_gene: TRBJ1-1; len: 13; abundance: .; d_gene: .; v_gene: TRBV9; CDR3nt: TGTGCCAGCAGCTCAACAGGGATGACTGAAGCTTTCTTT; CDR3aa: CASSSTGMTEAFF
j_gene: TRBJ1-2; len: 12; abundance: .; d_gene: TRBD1; v_gene: TRBV29-1; CDR3nt: TGCAGCGCCTCCGGGACAGGGCATGGCTACACCTTC; CDR3aa: CSASGTGHGYTF
j_gene: TRBJ1-6; len: 15; abundance: .; d_gene: .; v_gene: TRBV9; CDR3nt: TGTGCCAGCAGCCCCCTGACAGAGTATAATTCACCCCTCCACTTT; CDR3aa: CASSPLTEYNSPLHF
j_gene: TRBJ2-3; len: 17; abundance: .; d_gene: .; v_gene: TRBV7-2; CDR3nt: TGTGCCAGCAGCTCGAAGATGAGCCCGTCTCGGGTAGATACGCAGTATTTT; CDR3aa: CASSSKMSPSRVDTQYF
j_gene: TRBJ1-5; len: 14; abundance: .; d_gene: .; v_gene: TRBV10-3; CDR3nt: TGTGCCATCCGGGGGGGGGCAGATCATCAGCCCCAGCATTTT; CDR3aa: CAIRGGADHQPQHF
j_gene: TRBJ2-3; len: 13; abundance: .; d_gene: TRBD2; v_gene: TRBV29-1; CDR3nt: TGCAGCGCAGACCGCGGGGGGCCAGATACGCAGTATTTT; CDR3aa: CSADRGGPDTQYF
j_gene: TRBJ2-1; len: 17; abundance: .; d_gene: TRBD1; v_gene: TRBV7-3; CDR3nt: TGTGCCAGCAGCTCGGTCGGACAGGGACACCCCTACAATGAGCAGTTCTTC; CDR3aa: CASSSVGQGHPYNEQFF
j_gene: TRBJ1-1; len: 17; abundance: .; d_gene: TRBD1; v_gene: TRBV19; CDR3nt: TGTGCCAGTAGTATCGGGCAGGGGGCAGTCGGGAACACTGAAGCTTTCTTT; CDR3aa: CASSIGQGAVGNTEAFF
j_gene: TRBJ2-5; len: 15; abundance: .; d_gene: TRBD2; v_gene: TRBV5-1; CDR3nt: TGCGCCAGCAGCTTCACCGCGGGGGACTCGAAGACCCAGTACTTC; CDR3aa: CASSFTAGDSKTQYF
j_gene: TRBJ2-3; len: 18; abundance: .; d_gene: TRBD2; v_gene: TRBV15; CDR3nt: TGTGCCACCAGCAGAGGGATGGGGACTAGCGGGTACACAGATACGCAGTATTTT; CDR3aa: CATSRGMGTSGYTDTQYF
j_gene: TRBJ1-2; len: 17; abundance: .; d_gene: .; v_gene: TRBV4-3; CDR3nt: TGCGCCAGCAGCCAAGAACCTACGGGGAGCGGTGGTTATGGCTACACCTTC; CDR3aa: CASSQEPTGSGGYGYTF
j_gene: TRBJ2-1; len: 12; abundance: .; d_gene: TRBD2; v_gene: TRBV5-1; CDR3nt: TGCGCCAGCGGGGGGACTAGCGATGAGCAGTTCTTC; CDR3aa: CASGGTSDEQFF
j_gene: TRBJ2-2; len: 14; abundance: .; d_gene: .; v_gene: TRBV6-5; CDR3nt: TGTGCCAGCACCCCAGCCAGGGGGGCCGGGGAGCTGTTTTTT; CDR3aa: CASTPARGAGELFF
j_gene: TRBJ2-7; len: 18; abundance: .; d_gene: TRBD2; v_gene: TRBV7-6; CDR3nt: TGTGCCAGCAGCCCTGAGGGGCTAGCGGGGGCTCTATCCTACGAGCAGTACTTC; CDR3aa: CASSPEGLAGALSYEQYF
j_gene: TRBJ2-3; len: 15; abundance: .; d_gene: TRBD2; v_gene: TRBV2; CDR3nt: TGTGCCAGCAAATCGCCTAGCGGTAGCACAGATACGCAGTATTTT; CDR3aa: CASKSPSGSTDTQYF
j_gene: TRBJ1-2; len: 15; abundance: .; d_gene: .; v_gene: TRBV7-8; CDR3nt: TGTGCCAGCAGCCCCAGCGGGGGTAGGTACTATGGCTACACCTTC; CDR3aa: CASSPSGGRYYGYTF
j_gene: TRBJ1-1; len: 15; abundance: .; d_gene: .; v_gene: TRBV27; CDR3nt: TGTGCCAGCAGCCCCTCCCGGGGAATCAACACTGAAGCTTTCTTT; CDR3aa: CASSPSRGINTEAFF
j_gene: TRBJ1-5; len: 14; abundance: .; d_gene: .; v_gene: TRBV6-1; CDR3nt: TGTGCCAGCAGTGACGGCGGGGGTGGTCAGCCCCAGCATTTT; CDR3aa: CASSDGGGGQPQHF
j_gene: TRBJ1-1; len: 17; abundance: .; d_gene: .; v_gene: TRBV19; CDR3nt: TGTGCCAGTAGTACGGGTGGGGGGGGCTTCCCCGGGGGTGAAGCTTTCTTT; CDR3aa: CASSTGGGGFPGGEAFF
j_gene: TRBJ2-7; len: 14; abundance: .; d_gene: TRBD2; v_gene: TRBV6-5; CDR3nt: TGTGCCAGCAGTCGAGTAGCGGGAGCGGGGGAGCAGTACTTC; CDR3aa: CASSRVAGAGEQYF
j_gene: TRBJ2-5; len: 16; abundance: .; d_gene: TRBD2; v_gene: TRBV7-9; CDR3nt: TGTGCCAGCAGCTTCCCAGGGACTAGCGGGGATGAGACCCAGTACTTC; CDR3aa: CASSFPGTSGDETQYF
j_gene: TRBJ2-6; len: 16; abundance: .; d_gene: .; v_gene: TRBV6-4; CDR3nt: TGTGCCAGCAGCGAAGTTGGTAGCTCTGGGGCCAACGTCCTGACTTTC; CDR3aa: CASSEVGSSGANVLTF
j_gene: TRBJ2-3; len: 15; abundance: .; d_gene: .; v_gene: TRBV9; CDR3nt: TGTGCCAGCAGCGCCCTGGGACTGAGCACAGATACGCAGTATTTT; CDR3aa: CASSALGLSTDTQYF
j_gene: TRBJ2-7; len: 16; abundance: .; d_gene: TRBD2; v_gene: TRBV5-1; CDR3nt: TGCGCCAGCAGCCCTCCAGCGGGAATGAGCTCCTACGAGCAGTACTTC; CDR3aa: CASSPPAGMSSYEQYF